The clone carrying this TCR beta chain was recorded many times. TCRdb recomputed calls from the RACE reads with MiXCR, one row per CDR3 protein. The sample includes around 300,000 distinct CDR3 sequences, around 7% of them seen just once. These data come from a study of human T cells and chemical hapten exposure. Losses at the gene ends were 5 bases for V and 11 bases for J; bases not matched to a gene: 8. The CDR3 sequence is 12 residues long. Germline V CDR1 and CDR2: MDHEN, SYDVKM. Regarding time point: patch test 1, 2 weeks after DPC sensitization. Treatment specified: therapeutic diphenylcyclopropenone sensitization with weekly scalp DPC.

The TCR originated in a woman in her late teens or twenties with alopecia areata. Some clones in this sample may be carry-over from other donors' samples. This sequence joins TRBV28 and TRBJ1-1, with TRBD1 identical over 7 bases. The source was whole blood, collected in connection with sensitization to the hapten diphenylcyclopropenone (DPC). The CDR3 region has the DNA TGTGCCAGCAGTCCCTCACAGGGGACGGCTTTCTTT. It encodes CASSPSQGTAFF.